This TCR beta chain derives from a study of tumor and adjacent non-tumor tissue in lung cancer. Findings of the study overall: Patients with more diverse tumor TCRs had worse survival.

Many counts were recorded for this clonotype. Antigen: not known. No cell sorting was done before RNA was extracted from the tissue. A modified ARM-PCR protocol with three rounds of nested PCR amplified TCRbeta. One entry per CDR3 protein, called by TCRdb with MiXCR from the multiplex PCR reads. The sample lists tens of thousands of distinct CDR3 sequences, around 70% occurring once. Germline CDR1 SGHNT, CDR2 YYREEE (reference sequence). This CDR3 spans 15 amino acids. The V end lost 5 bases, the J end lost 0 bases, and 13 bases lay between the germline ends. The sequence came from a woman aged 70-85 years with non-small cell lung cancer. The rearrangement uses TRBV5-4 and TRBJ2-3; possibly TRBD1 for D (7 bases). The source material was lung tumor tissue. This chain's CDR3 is CASSAGGRSTDTQYF. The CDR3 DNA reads TGTGCCAGCAGTGCAGGGGGGCGGAGCACAGATACGCAGTATTTT.